This entry describes one TCR beta chain. This sample is part of a study of cytomegalovirus exposure and HLA in healthy donors. V dropped 0 bases and J dropped 3; count of bases not matched to a gene: 5. CDR3 length: 16 amino acids. Germline V gene sequence: CDR1 LGHNA, CDR2 YSLEER. The PCR contained 60 Vbeta and 13 Jbeta primers. Produced via immunoSEQ multiplex PCR; TCRdb's table is partial and in-frame only. The sample consists of roughly 100,000 clones, over 60% of them appearing once. The rearrangement uses TRBV4-3 and TRBJ2-3; TRBD1 agrees at 8 bases. This receptor was taken from a male donor in good health and CMV-seropositive. Specimen: PBMCs. CDR3 coding DNA: TGCGCCAGCAGCCAAGACGCCCGACAGGGGACAGATACGCAGTATTTT. It translates to CASSQDARQGTDTQYF.